This T cell receptor beta chain was sequenced in a study of CD8 T cells in ankylosing spondylitis. Germline assignment: CDR1 MNHEY and CDR2 SMNVEV (reference sequence). This CDR3 has 13 amino acids. V trimming: 2 bases; J trimming: 8 bases; junction bases outside the gene matches: 3. Quantitative 5'-RACE with molecular barcodes generated TCR beta libraries. TCRdb re-called the 5' RACE reads through MiXCR, storing one row per CDR3 protein. The data hold over 700,000 distinct CDR3 sequences, with 15% to 20% observed a single time. About this clonotype itself: Its antigen is still unknown.

Study-wide findings and caveats: Matched ankylosing spondylitis synovial fluid reportedly contained a significantly enriched population of disease-linked clones. Disease-linked clones were CD8+ and relatively rare in peripheral blood. Among TCR beta sequences, a motif of 7 to 9 highly homologous variants appeared characteristic of ankylosing spondylitis blood. Both synovial fluid and blood in reactive arthritis had previously been reported to carry some motif variants.

V usage is TRBV27 and J usage is TRBJ2-1; 7 nucleotides match TRBD1. This TCR derives from a male donor with ankylosing spondylitis. The sequencing input was blood, either unsorted or a sorted T cell fraction (not recorded which). CDR3 loop: CASSLRGPDEQFF. The CDR3 coding sequence is TGTGCCAGCAGTTTAAGGGGGCCTGATGAGCAGTTCTTC.